Listed here are 21 T cell receptor beta chains from one sample, sequenced in a study of blood T cell repertoires in COVID-19. The repertoire was sequenced with immunoSEQ multiplex PCR; TCRdb's copy has only in-frame clones and lacks some. The table has 70,000 to 90,000 clones, 86% seen once; the top ten hold about 8.5%. Sequencing was performed on peripheral blood. These TCRs come from a man aged 45-60 years with active COVID-19.

The chain links TRBV2 to TRBJ1-4; 10 bases line up with TRBD1. Germline values: CDR1 SNHLY, CDR2 FYNNEI. This CDR3 has 14 amino acids. V shed 7 bases and J 7 bases; nucleotides not matched to a gene: 6. The CDR3 loop is CASKRQGAREKLFF. As DNA, the CDR3 is TGTGCCAGCAAGAGACAGGGGGCACGTGAAAAACTGTTTTTT.

This chain connects TRBV19 to TRBJ2-7, with D maybe TRBD2 (6 bases). Trimming removed 5 bases from V and 5 bases from J, with 13 bases in between. The CDR3 contains 13 residues. Germline CDR1 and CDR2: LNHDA and SQIVND (reference sequence). The CDR3 nucleotides read TGTGCCAGTAGTTCAGGCGGGATCCACGAGCAGTACTTC. It translates to CASSSGGIHEQYF. Full variable domain (remainder filled in from reference TRBV19 and TRBJ2-7): DGGITQSPKYLFRKEGQNVTLSCEQNLNHDAMYWYRQDPGQGLRLIYYSQIVNDFQKGDIAEGYSVSREKKESFPLTVTSAQKNPTAFYLCASSSGGIHEQYFGPGTRLTVT.

V usage is TRBV9 and J usage is TRBJ2-7; 9 nucleotides agree with TRBD1. The germline V gene has CDR1 SGDLS and CDR2 YYNGEE. The CDR3 consists of 16 residues. V dropped 0 bases and J dropped 6; count of bases not matched to a gene: 10. This CDR3 reads CASSVEEGTGSGEQYF. CDR3 sequence (DNA): TGTGCCAGCAGCGTAGAGGAAGGGACAGGGTCTGGCGAGCAGTACTTC.

The J gene is TRBJ2-2, the V gene TRBV7-9, with D perhaps matching TRBD2 (5 bases). Germline V gives CDR1 SEHNR, CDR2 FQNEAQ (reference sequence). The CDR3 sequence is 15 residues long. Trimming cost V 3 bases and J 7 bases, with 15 bases left between them. CDR3 DNA sequence: TGTGCCAGCAGCTTTTGGACTTCGGGTGGCGGGGAGCTGTTTTTT. As protein: CASSFWTSGGGELFF.

The chain carries TRBV5-5 and TRBJ2-3, with D unclear. This CDR3 region has 16 residues. From germline, CDR1 is SGHKS and CDR2 YYEKEE (reference sequence). V lost 0 bases, J lost 0 bases, and 11 bases lay in between. The CDR3 sequence is CASSLASQTSTDTQYF. Here the CDR3 DNA reads TGTGCCAGCAGCTTGGCCTCTCAGACTAGCACAGATACGCAGTATTTT.

The gene calls are TRBV7-9 and TRBJ1-4; 8 nucleotides line up with TRBD1. Per germline, CDR1 SEHNR and CDR2 FQNEAQ (reference sequence). The CDR3 contains 14 residues. J was trimmed by 8 bases and V by 5 bases; bases with no gene match: 7. This CDR3 is CASSQGAQGEKLFF. The CDR3 DNA sequence: TGTGCCAGCAGCCAGGGGGCCCAGGGGGAAAAACTGTTTTTT.

The chain combines TRBV5-4 with TRBJ2-4; maybe TRBD1 (5 bases). CDR3 length: 13 residues. The V end was cut by 0 bases, the J end by 4 bases, with 5 bases between. Germline CDR1 SGHNT, CDR2 YYREEE (reference sequence). CDR3 residues: CASSLDRKNIQYF. CDR3 coding DNA: TGTGCCAGCAGCTTGGACAGGAAAAACATTCAGTACTTC.

The chain uses TRBV5-6 and TRBJ2-7; 7 bases are shared with TRBD1. This CDR3 is built from 14 residues. The V gene end was trimmed by 0 bases and the J gene end by 5 bases; junction bases not matched to a gene: 5. Germline CDR1 SGHDT, CDR2 YYEEEE. CDR3 DNA sequence: TGTGCCAGCAGCTTGGAGGGGGCCAGGAACGAGCAGTACTTC. It codes for CASSLEGARNEQYF. Full variable domain (remainder filled in from reference TRBV5-6 and TRBJ2-7): DAGVTQSPTHLIKTRGQQVTLRCSPKSGHDTVSWYQQALGQGPQFIFQYYEEEERQRGNFPDRFSGHQFPNYSSELNVNALLLGDSALYLCASSLEGARNEQYFGPGTRLTVT.

The gene calls are TRBV6-5 and TRBJ1-2; D unclear. The CDR3 extends over 15 amino acids. Trimming left V 3 bases short and J 3 bases short, with 14 bases between. Germline CDR1 reads MNHEY; CDR2 reads SVGAGI. Written as DNA, the CDR3 is TGTGCCAGCAGTTATGCCGGGATATCGGACTATGGCTACACCTTC. This gives the protein CASSYAGISDYGYTF.

This clone was recorded only once. The chain recombines TRBV5-6 with TRBJ2-1; D is possibly TRBD1 (5 bases). This CDR3 is 16 amino acids long. Germline V gene sequence: CDR1 SGHDT, CDR2 YYEEEE. Trimming took off 2 bases at V and 7 bases at J, with 19 bases between the two ends. DNA of the CDR3: TGTGCCAGCAGCTTATTGGAAACCAGGGTGAGGAATGAGCAGTTCTTC. Protein: CASSLLETRVRNEQFF.

This clone has a single count. The chain combines TRBV28 with TRBJ1-2; 7 bases map to TRBD1. Germline V CDR1 and CDR2: MDHEN, SYDVKM. The CDR3 runs to 15 residues. The ends lost 6 bases at V and 0 bases at J; junction bases unmatched: 7. The CDR3 reads CASRSWTGPNYGYTF. CDR3 DNA sequence: TGTGCCAGCAGGTCTTGGACAGGACCTAACTATGGCTACACCTTC.

CDR3 amino acids: CASSIDRVDTQYF. In DNA form, the CDR3 reads TGTGCCAGTAGTATAGATCGGGTGGATACGCAGTATTTT. The rearrangement joins TRBV19 to TRBJ2-3; no clear D. Germline CDR1 LNHDA, CDR2 SQIVND (reference sequence). The CDR3 spans 13 residues. The germline V and J ends were trimmed by 0 bases and 6 bases, with 7 bases remaining between them.

This chain joins TRBV18 and TRBJ2-1, with 10 positions matching TRBD2. The CDR3 is 17 residues long. V dropped 5 bases and J dropped 0; count of bases not matched to a gene: 7. Germline V gives CDR1 KGHSH, CDR2 LQKENI. The DNA of the CDR3 is TGTGCCAGCTCAACCGTAAGCGGGGGGGGCTCCTACAATGAGCAGTTCTTC. Translating it yields CASSTVSGGGSYNEQFF.

The rearrangement uses TRBV29-1 and TRBJ2-7; D may be TRBD2 (6 bases). The germline gives CDR1 SQVTM, CDR2 ANQGSEA. Trimming removed 6 bases at V and 1 base at J, with 16 bases between. The CDR3 length is 14 residues. CDR3 sequence reads: CSVGQGLESYEQYF. The CDR3 DNA reads as TGCAGCGTAGGGCAGGGACTCGAGTCCTACGAGCAGTACTTC.

The table lists this clone with a count of one. This chain links TRBV27 with TRBJ2-3; 12 nucleotides line up with TRBD2. The CDR3 has 17 amino acids. Germline lookup yields CDR1 MNHEY and CDR2 SMNVEV (reference sequence). With V trimmed by 1 base and J by 5 bases, 7 bases remained unmatched. Here the CDR3 reads CASSLWASGGAGDTQYF. CDR3 sequence (DNA): TGTGCCAGCAGTTTATGGGCTAGCGGGGGGGCAGGAGATACGCAGTATTTT.

In its sample, this clone was seen once. The V call is TRBV7-2, the J call TRBJ2-1; 7 positions agree with TRBD2. V was clipped by 1 base and J by 14 bases; unmatched bases: 14. Per the germline V gene, CDR1 is SGHTA and CDR2 is FQGNSA. The CDR3 is made up of 15 amino acids. The CDR3 sequence is CASSLVGGEARDEFF. Written as DNA, the CDR3 is TGTGCCAGCAGCTTAGTGGGGGGGGAGGCCAGGGACGAGTTCTTC.

The V gene is TRBV7-3, the J gene TRBJ1-4, with 7 nucleotides matching TRBD1. There are 14 residues in the CDR3. Looked up from germline, CDR1 is SGHTA and CDR2 is FQGTGA. The V and J ends lost 5 bases and 7 bases, in that order; junction bases with no gene match: 7. The CDR3 loop is CASSPGTAGEKLFF. The CDR3 region has the DNA TGTGCCAGCAGCCCCGGGACAGCGGGTGAAAAACTGTTTTTT. Drawing the rest from reference TRBV7-3 and TRBJ1-4, the complete variable domain is GAGVSQTPSNKVTEKGKYVELRCDPISGHTALYWYRQSLGQGPEFLIYFQGTGAADDSGLPNDRFFAVRPEGSVSTLKIQRTERGDSAVYLCASSPGTAGEKLFFGSGTQLSVL.

V and J are TRBV12-3 or TRBV12-4 and TRBJ2-7; D call uncertain. The CDR3 consists of 12 residues. Trimming took off 3 bases at V and 6 bases at J, with 9 bases between the two ends. The CDR3 here is CASSLAWSEQYF. CDR3 sequence (DNA): TGTGCCAGCAGTTTGGCCTGGAGCGAGCAGTACTTC.

As for this clone: One end of the junction does not line up with germline, which may come from a read error. CDR3 bases: TGCAGCGTTCCTACCTCGGCGGGGGGGCCTGGGACCGAGGAGCTGTTTTTT. The encoded protein is CSVPTSAGGPGTEELFF. This chain connects TRBV29-1 to TRBJ2-2; 9 bases are shared with TRBD2. CDR1 and CDR2 (germline): SQVTM, ANQGSEA. This CDR3 has 17 residues.

The DNA of the CDR3 is TGTGCCAGCAGCCCCCGCGGGCGGGGGGGCTACACCTTC. Protein sequence: CASSPRGRGGYTF. This chain joins TRBV9 and TRBJ1-2, with D tentatively TRBD1 (5 bases). Trimming stripped 4 bases from V and 8 bases from J, with 15 bases between. The CDR3 length is 13 residues. Germline V gives CDR1 SGDLS, CDR2 YYNGEE.

The chain recombines TRBV7-2 with TRBJ2-7; D remains ambiguous. Between the trimmed V and J ends, which lost 1 base and 0 bases, there was a span of 7 bases. The germline V gene has CDR1 SGHTA and CDR2 FQGNSA. The CDR3 contains 14 residues. In DNA form, the CDR3 reads TGTGCCAGCAGCTTAGAGTGGAGCTCCTACGAGCAGTACTTC. Its protein is CASSLEWSSYEQYF.